This is a list of T cell receptor beta chains from one sample in a study of CXCR3 chemokines and chemotherapy response in bladder cancer. TCRdb passed the PCR reads through MiXCR, listing each CDR3 protein once. The repertoire holds under 450 distinct CDR3 sequences, 8.5% to 10% seen once, with roughly a third in the top ten. This material was acquired from a patient whose treatment included neoadjuvant chemotherapy. These receptors were obtained from a human donor with bladder cancer that did not respond to neoadjuvant chemotherapy. CDR3s include the opening cysteine and the closing phenylalanine or tryptophan. The order of the fields is clone size, J gene, D gene, V gene, CDR3 length, CDR3 DNA, CDR3 protein. The D gene is left open where the match is weak. Part of the rows lack a size; the others show once, few, many or a class for expanded clones.

clone size: many
J gene: TRBJ1-1
D gene: TRBD1
V gene: TRBV5-5
CDR3 length: 14
CDR3 DNA: TGTGCCAGCAGTTTTGGACAGGGGGTTACTGAAGCTTTCTTT
CDR3 protein: CASSFGQGVTEAFF

clone size: medium-sized
J gene: TRBJ2-2
D gene: -
V gene: TRBV24-1
CDR3 length: 17
CDR3 DNA: TGTGCCACCAGTGATTTGCTTGGGGACCTTAACACCGGGGAGCTGTTTTTT
CDR3 protein: CATSDLLGDLNTGELFF

clone size: large
J gene: TRBJ2-3
D gene: -
V gene: TRBV6-5
CDR3 length: 11
CDR3 DNA: TGTGCCAGCAGTTACGCAGATACGCAGTATTTT
CDR3 protein: CASSYADTQYF

clone size: hyperexpanded
J gene: TRBJ1-6
D gene: TRBD1
V gene: TRBV6-6
CDR3 length: 15
CDR3 DNA: TGTGCCAGCAGTAGGGACAGAAACTATAATTCACCCCTCCACTTT
CDR3 protein: CASSRDRNYNSPLHF

clone size: many
J gene: TRBJ2-7
D gene: -
V gene: TRBV15
CDR3 length: 17
CDR3 DNA: TGTGCCACCAGCAGAGATAGCCAAGGACAGAGACTTTACGAGCAGTACTTC
CDR3 protein: CATSRDSQGQRLYEQYF

clone size: large
J gene: TRBJ1-2
D gene: -
V gene: TRBV5-4
CDR3 length: 14
CDR3 DNA: TGTGCCAGCAGCTTGGAGGGGCTCGGGTATGGCTACACCTTC
CDR3 protein: CASSLEGLGYGYTF

clone size: -
J gene: TRBJ2-1
D gene: TRBD2
V gene: TRBV28
CDR3 length: 17
CDR3 DNA: TGTGCCAGCAGCCTCCTGACTAGCGGGAGGGCAGGTAATGAGCAGTTCTTC
CDR3 protein: CASSLLTSGRAGNEQFF

clone size: medium-sized
J gene: TRBJ1-2
D gene: -
V gene: TRBV18
CDR3 length: 14
CDR3 DNA: TGTGCCAGCTCACCGTCACAGGCGGACTATGGCTACACCTTC
CDR3 protein: CASSPSQADYGYTF

clone size: -
J gene: TRBJ1-3
D gene: -
V gene: TRBV2
CDR3 length: 16
CDR3 DNA: TGTGCCAGCAGTGGTCGTACGGCAGGAGCTGGAAACACCATATATTTT
CDR3 protein: CASSGRTAGAGNTIYF

clone size: medium-sized
J gene: TRBJ1-1
D gene: -
V gene: TRBV30
CDR3 length: 11
CDR3 DNA: TGTGCCGGGGGGGCAGGGTATGAAGCTTTCTTT
CDR3 protein: CAGGAGYEAFF

clone size: hyperexpanded
J gene: TRBJ1-1
D gene: -
V gene: TRBV6-6
CDR3 length: 14
CDR3 DNA: TGTGCCAGCAGAAGCCAGAGAATGAACACTGAAGCTTTCTTT
CDR3 protein: CASRSQRMNTEAFF

clone size: medium-sized
J gene: TRBJ2-1
D gene: -
V gene: TRBV6-5
CDR3 length: 15
CDR3 DNA: TGTGCCAGCGGCATGGGACGGAGCTCCTACAATGAGCAGTTCTTC
CDR3 protein: CASGMGRSSYNEQFF

clone size: -
J gene: TRBJ2-1
D gene: -
V gene: TRBV5-6
CDR3 length: 11
CDR3 DNA: TGTGCCAGCTTGCTAGGAGGCAAGGAGTTCTTC
CDR3 protein: CASLLGGKEFF

clone size: medium-sized
J gene: TRBJ2-7
D gene: TRBD1
V gene: TRBV19
CDR3 length: 16
CDR3 DNA: TGTGCCAGTAGGCGAGGACAGGGCCCCTCCAACTACGAGCAGTACTTC
CDR3 protein: CASRRGQGPSNYEQYF

clone size: many
J gene: TRBJ2-2
D gene: -
V gene: TRBV20-1
CDR3 length: 15
CDR3 DNA: TGCAGTGCTAGAGCCCCGCCCGGCAACACCGGGGAGCTGTTTTTT
CDR3 protein: CSARAPPGNTGELFF

clone size: -
J gene: TRBJ2-3
D gene: -
V gene: TRBV2
CDR3 length: 12
CDR3 DNA: TGTGCCAGCAGGGTGGCCCCAGATACGCAGTATTTT
CDR3 protein: CASRVAPDTQYF

clone size: medium-sized
J gene: TRBJ2-7
D gene: -
V gene: TRBV29-1
CDR3 length: 15
CDR3 DNA: TGCAGCGTTGGCCCCCCGGGGGGCGGCACCTACGAGCAGTACTTC
CDR3 protein: CSVGPPGGGTYEQYF

clone size: medium-sized
J gene: TRBJ2-1
D gene: TRBD1
V gene: TRBV30
CDR3 length: 12
CDR3 DNA: TGTGCCTGGAGTAGGGGGACAGATGAGCAGTTCTTC
CDR3 protein: CAWSRGTDEQFF

clone size: -
J gene: TRBJ2-7
D gene: -
V gene: TRBV20-1
CDR3 length: 14
CDR3 DNA: TGCAGTGCTAGTCCCCCAGACCACTCCTACGAGCAGTACTTC
CDR3 protein: CSASPPDHSYEQYF

clone size: many
J gene: TRBJ1-4
D gene: -
V gene: TRBV30
CDR3 length: 16
CDR3 DNA: TGTGCCTGGAAACCTTTGCGGAGATCAACTAATGAAAAACTGTTTTTT
CDR3 protein: CAWKPLRRSTNEKLFF

clone size: large
J gene: TRBJ1-5
D gene: -
V gene: TRBV18
CDR3 length: 12
CDR3 DNA: TGTGCCAGCTCACCATCTACAGCCCTGTTACATTTT
CDR3 protein: CASSPSTALLHF

clone size: medium-sized
J gene: TRBJ2-2
D gene: -
V gene: TRBV5-4
CDR3 length: 14
CDR3 DNA: TGTGCCAGCAGCTTGAAGACGAACACCGGGGAGCTGTTTTTT
CDR3 protein: CASSLKTNTGELFF

clone size: medium-sized
J gene: TRBJ1-2
D gene: -
V gene: TRBV20-1
CDR3 length: 13
CDR3 DNA: TGCAGTGCTGAGGACGGGGCTAACTATGGCTACACCTTC
CDR3 protein: CSAEDGANYGYTF

clone size: large
J gene: TRBJ1-2
D gene: -
V gene: TRBV7-9
CDR3 length: 14
CDR3 DNA: TGTGCCAGCAGCAACGTTGGCGGACAGTATGGCTACACCTTC
CDR3 protein: CASSNVGGQYGYTF

clone size: -
J gene: TRBJ1-4
D gene: -
V gene: TRBV20-1
CDR3 length: 17
CDR3 DNA: TGCAGTGCTAGAGATATGGGGGCGCCAGGGAATAATGAAAAACTGTTTTTT
CDR3 protein: CSARDMGAPGNNEKLFF

clone size: hyperexpanded
J gene: TRBJ1-2
D gene: -
V gene: TRBV6-2/TRBV6-3
CDR3 length: 13
CDR3 DNA: TGTGCCAGCAGTTCGACAGGTCTGGGCGGCTACACCTTC
CDR3 protein: CASSSTGLGGYTF

clone size: large
J gene: TRBJ1-1
D gene: -
V gene: TRBV18
CDR3 length: 13
CDR3 DNA: TGTGCCAGCTCAAGTAAACGGGACACTGAAGCTTTCTTT
CDR3 protein: CASSSKRDTEAFF

clone size: few
J gene: TRBJ2-1
D gene: TRBD1
V gene: TRBV28
CDR3 length: 16
CDR3 DNA: TGTGCCAGCAGACAGGACAGGGCTTGGCGGGGCAATGAGCAGTTCTTC
CDR3 protein: CASRQDRAWRGNEQFF

clone size: medium-sized
J gene: TRBJ1-6
D gene: -
V gene: TRBV5-4
CDR3 length: 15
CDR3 DNA: TGTGCCAGCAGCGGCGCCGCGCTCTATAATTCACCCCTCCACTTT
CDR3 protein: CASSGAALYNSPLHF

clone size: many
J gene: TRBJ2-5
D gene: -
V gene: TRBV4-1
CDR3 length: 13
CDR3 DNA: TGCGCCAGCAGCCAAGAGGGCCTAGAGACCCAGTACTTC
CDR3 protein: CASSQEGLETQYF

clone size: -
J gene: TRBJ2-1
D gene: TRBD2
V gene: TRBV2
CDR3 length: 13
CDR3 DNA: TGTGCCAGCAGAAGCGGGGGGAACAATGAGCAGTTCTTC
CDR3 protein: CASRSGGNNEQFF

clone size: medium-sized
J gene: TRBJ2-7
D gene: TRBD1
V gene: TRBV14
CDR3 length: 13
CDR3 DNA: TGTGCCAGCAGCACAGGGGACGGAGTCGAGCAGTACTTC
CDR3 protein: CASSTGDGVEQYF

clone size: large
J gene: TRBJ2-1
D gene: -
V gene: TRBV6-1
CDR3 length: 16
CDR3 DNA: TGTGCCAGCAGTCGCCTGGGGGAGCAGGGCCGTGGTGAGCAGTTCTTC
CDR3 protein: CASSRLGEQGRGEQFF

clone size: medium-sized
J gene: TRBJ2-3
D gene: -
V gene: TRBV11-2
CDR3 length: 13
CDR3 DNA: TGTGCCAGCAGCTTGAGGGGCCCAGATACGCAGTATTTT
CDR3 protein: CASSLRGPDTQYF

clone size: medium-sized
J gene: TRBJ2-1
D gene: -
V gene: TRBV20-1
CDR3 length: 14
CDR3 DNA: TGCAGTGCTAGTGAGGGAGAAGTCCTCCGGGAGCAGTTCTTC
CDR3 protein: CSASEGEVLREQFF

clone size: -
J gene: TRBJ1-3
D gene: -
V gene: TRBV2
CDR3 length: 13
CDR3 DNA: TGTGCCAGCAGCCAGGGATTGGGAAACACCATATATTTT
CDR3 protein: CASSQGLGNTIYF

clone size: few
J gene: TRBJ2-4
D gene: -
V gene: TRBV2
CDR3 length: 13
CDR3 DNA: TGTGCCAGCAGTGAAGGGCGGGGAAACATTCAGTACTTC
CDR3 protein: CASSEGRGNIQYF

clone size: large
J gene: TRBJ2-1
D gene: TRBD2
V gene: TRBV7-2
CDR3 length: 15
CDR3 DNA: TGTGCCAGCAGCTCGGGCGGGGGGGGATACAATGAGCAGTTCTTC
CDR3 protein: CASSSGGGGYNEQFF

clone size: medium-sized
J gene: TRBJ2-7
D gene: TRBD1
V gene: TRBV20-1
CDR3 length: 15
CDR3 DNA: TGCAGTGCTAGAGATCCAGGGACAGGGAGCAACGAGCAGTACTTC
CDR3 protein: CSARDPGTGSNEQYF

clone size: few
J gene: TRBJ1-2
D gene: -
V gene: TRBV28
CDR3 length: 14
CDR3 DNA: TGTGCCAGCAGTTTATGGGGGAGCGACTATGGCTACACCTTC
CDR3 protein: CASSLWGSDYGYTF

clone size: medium-sized
J gene: TRBJ1-1
D gene: TRBD1
V gene: TRBV5-4
CDR3 length: 14
CDR3 DNA: TGTGCCAGCAGGCGACAGGGGGCGGACACTGAAGCTTTCTTT
CDR3 protein: CASRRQGADTEAFF

clone size: medium-sized
J gene: TRBJ2-7
D gene: TRBD2
V gene: TRBV6-1
CDR3 length: 15
CDR3 DNA: TGTGCCAGCAGTGGACTAGCGGGGGAGGCCTACGAGCAGTACTTC
CDR3 protein: CASSGLAGEAYEQYF

clone size: -
J gene: TRBJ2-5
D gene: -
V gene: TRBV2
CDR3 length: 11
CDR3 DNA: TGTGCCAGCAGTTACCAAGAGACCCAGTACTTC
CDR3 protein: CASSYQETQYF

clone size: medium-sized
J gene: TRBJ2-5
D gene: TRBD2
V gene: TRBV19
CDR3 length: 13
CDR3 DNA: TGTGCCAGTAGTCCAAGCGGGGCAGAGACCCAGTACTTC
CDR3 protein: CASSPSGAETQYF

clone size: large
J gene: TRBJ2-1
D gene: -
V gene: TRBV6-6
CDR3 length: 12
CDR3 DNA: TGTGCCAGCAGTTACGAAACCGAAGAGCAGTTCTTC
CDR3 protein: CASSYETEEQFF

clone size: large
J gene: TRBJ2-2
D gene: -
V gene: TRBV24-1
CDR3 length: 19
CDR3 DNA: TGTGCCACCAGTGATTTGCCCCCTGGGATAGCGTTTAACACCGGGGAGCTGTTTTTT
CDR3 protein: CATSDLPPGIAFNTGELFF

clone size: medium-sized
J gene: TRBJ2-2
D gene: TRBD1
V gene: TRBV28
CDR3 length: 14
CDR3 DNA: TGTGCCAGTAAGACAGGGGTTCCCACCGGGGAGCTGTTTTTT
CDR3 protein: CASKTGVPTGELFF